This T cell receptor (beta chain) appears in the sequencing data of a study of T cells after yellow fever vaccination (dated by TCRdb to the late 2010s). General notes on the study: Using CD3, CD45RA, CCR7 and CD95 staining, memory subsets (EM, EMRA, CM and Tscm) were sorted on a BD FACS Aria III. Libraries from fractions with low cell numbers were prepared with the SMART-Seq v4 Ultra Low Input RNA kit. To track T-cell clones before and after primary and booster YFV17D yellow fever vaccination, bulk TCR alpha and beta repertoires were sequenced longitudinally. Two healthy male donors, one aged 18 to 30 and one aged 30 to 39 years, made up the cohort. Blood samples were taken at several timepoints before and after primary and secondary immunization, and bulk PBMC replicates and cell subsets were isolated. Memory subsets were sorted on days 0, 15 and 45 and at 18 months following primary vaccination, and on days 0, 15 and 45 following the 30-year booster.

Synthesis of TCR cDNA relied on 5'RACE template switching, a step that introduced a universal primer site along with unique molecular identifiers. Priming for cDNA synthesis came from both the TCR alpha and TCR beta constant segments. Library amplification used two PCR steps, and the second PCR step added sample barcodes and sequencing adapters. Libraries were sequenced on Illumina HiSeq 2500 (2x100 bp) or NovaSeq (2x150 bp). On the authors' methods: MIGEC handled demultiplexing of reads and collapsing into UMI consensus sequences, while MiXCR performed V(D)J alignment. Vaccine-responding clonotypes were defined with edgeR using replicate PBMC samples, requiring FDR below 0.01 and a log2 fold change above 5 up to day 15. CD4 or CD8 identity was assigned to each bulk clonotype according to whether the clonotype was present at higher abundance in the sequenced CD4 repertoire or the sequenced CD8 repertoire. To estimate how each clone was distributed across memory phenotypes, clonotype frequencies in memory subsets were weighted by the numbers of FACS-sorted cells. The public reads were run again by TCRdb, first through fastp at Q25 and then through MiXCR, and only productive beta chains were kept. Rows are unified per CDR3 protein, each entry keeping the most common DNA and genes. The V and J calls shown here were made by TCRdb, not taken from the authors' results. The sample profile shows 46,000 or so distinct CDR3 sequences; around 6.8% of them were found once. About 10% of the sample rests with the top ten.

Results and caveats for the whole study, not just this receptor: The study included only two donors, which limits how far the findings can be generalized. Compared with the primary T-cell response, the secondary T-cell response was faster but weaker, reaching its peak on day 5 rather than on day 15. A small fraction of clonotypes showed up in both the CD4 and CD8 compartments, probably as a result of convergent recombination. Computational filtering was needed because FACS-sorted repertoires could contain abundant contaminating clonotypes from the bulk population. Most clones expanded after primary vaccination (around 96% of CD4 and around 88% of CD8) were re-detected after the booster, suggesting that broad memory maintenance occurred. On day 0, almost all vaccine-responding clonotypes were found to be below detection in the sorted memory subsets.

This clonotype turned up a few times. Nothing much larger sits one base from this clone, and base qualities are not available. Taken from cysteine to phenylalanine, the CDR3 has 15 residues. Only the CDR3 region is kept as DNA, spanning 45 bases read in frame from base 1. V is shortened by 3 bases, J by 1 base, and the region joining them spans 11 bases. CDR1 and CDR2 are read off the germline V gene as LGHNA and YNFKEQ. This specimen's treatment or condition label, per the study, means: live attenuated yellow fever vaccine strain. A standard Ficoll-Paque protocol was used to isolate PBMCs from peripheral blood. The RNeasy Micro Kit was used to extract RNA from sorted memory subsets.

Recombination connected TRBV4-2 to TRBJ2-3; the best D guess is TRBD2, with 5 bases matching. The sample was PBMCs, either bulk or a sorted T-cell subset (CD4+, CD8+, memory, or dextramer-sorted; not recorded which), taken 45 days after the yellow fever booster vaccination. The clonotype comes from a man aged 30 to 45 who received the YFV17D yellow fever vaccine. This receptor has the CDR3 CASSQQLAGTDTQYF. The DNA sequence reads TGTGCCAGCAGCCAGCAGCTAGCTGGCACAGATACGCAGTATTTT.